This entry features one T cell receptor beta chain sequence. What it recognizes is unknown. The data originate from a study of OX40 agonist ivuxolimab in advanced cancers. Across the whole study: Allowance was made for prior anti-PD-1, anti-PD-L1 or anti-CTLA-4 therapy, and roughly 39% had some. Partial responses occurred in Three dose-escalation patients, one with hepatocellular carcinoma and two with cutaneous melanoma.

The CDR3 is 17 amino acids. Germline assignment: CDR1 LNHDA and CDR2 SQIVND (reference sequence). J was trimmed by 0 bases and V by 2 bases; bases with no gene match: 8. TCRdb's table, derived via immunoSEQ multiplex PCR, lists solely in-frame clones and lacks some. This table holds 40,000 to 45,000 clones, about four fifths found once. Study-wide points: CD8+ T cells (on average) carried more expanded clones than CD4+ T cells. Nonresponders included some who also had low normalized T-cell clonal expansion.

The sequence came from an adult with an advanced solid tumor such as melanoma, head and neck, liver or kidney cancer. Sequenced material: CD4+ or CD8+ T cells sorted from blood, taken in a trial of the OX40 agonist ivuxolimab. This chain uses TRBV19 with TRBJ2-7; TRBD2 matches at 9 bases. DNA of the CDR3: TGTGCCAGTAGTATAATGGCAACTAGCGGGCGCTCCTACGAGCAGTACTTC. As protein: CASSIMATSGRSYEQYF.